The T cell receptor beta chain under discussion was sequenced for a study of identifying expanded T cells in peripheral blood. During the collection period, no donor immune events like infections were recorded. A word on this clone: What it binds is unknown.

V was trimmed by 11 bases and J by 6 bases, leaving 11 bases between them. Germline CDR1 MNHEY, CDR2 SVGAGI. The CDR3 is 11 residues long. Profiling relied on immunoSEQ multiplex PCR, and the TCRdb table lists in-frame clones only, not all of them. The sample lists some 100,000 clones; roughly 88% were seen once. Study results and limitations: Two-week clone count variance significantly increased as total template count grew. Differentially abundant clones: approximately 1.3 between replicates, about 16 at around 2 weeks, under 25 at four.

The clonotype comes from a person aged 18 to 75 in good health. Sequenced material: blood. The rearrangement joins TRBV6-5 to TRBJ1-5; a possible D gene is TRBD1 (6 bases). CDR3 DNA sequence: TGTGCCGGGGGGCAGGGTCAGCCCCAGCATTTT. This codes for CAGGQGQPQHF.